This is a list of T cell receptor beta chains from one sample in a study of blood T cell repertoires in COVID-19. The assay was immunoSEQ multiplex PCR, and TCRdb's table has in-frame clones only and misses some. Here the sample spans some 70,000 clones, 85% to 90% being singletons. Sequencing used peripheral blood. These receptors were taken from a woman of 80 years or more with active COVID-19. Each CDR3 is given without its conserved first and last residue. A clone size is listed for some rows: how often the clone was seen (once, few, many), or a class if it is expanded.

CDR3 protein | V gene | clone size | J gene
ASKITSAYNEQF | TRBV19 | NA | TRBJ2-1
ASSLALAGGFLPGELF | TRBV7-9 | NA | TRBJ2-2
ASRDLFTISGDRAPEAF | TRBV14 | NA | TRBJ1-1
ASSDNTDTQY | TRBV12-3/TRBV12-4 | few | TRBJ2-3
ASSAGLGTDTQY | TRBV2 | NA | TRBJ2-3
ASSLGLAGGSTGELF | TRBV28 | NA | TRBJ2-2
ASSPGAGVSTEAF | TRBV28 | NA | TRBJ1-1
ASSVIRTGGGYGYT | TRBV28 | NA | TRBJ1-2
SVEASGTGYQETQY | TRBV29-1 | few | TRBJ2-5
ASSLSYLRSAGNEQF | TRBV11-2 | NA | TRBJ2-1
ATGGVDEQY | TRBV21-1 | NA | TRBJ2-7
ASSPRVSGYNEQF | TRBV27 | NA | TRBJ2-1
ASSFVGGYTGELF | TRBV7-8 | NA | TRBJ2-2
ASSQLAGGSNEQF | TRBV19 | NA | TRBJ2-1
ASSFRDRGFSNQPQH | TRBV28 | NA | TRBJ1-5
ASSQGWGGVRQPQH | TRBV6-2/TRBV6-3 | NA | TRBJ1-5
ASSHRDLTDTQY | TRBV2 | NA | TRBJ2-3
ASSLLAGRPLTETQY | TRBV28 | once | TRBJ2-5
ASSPPSGRVIYEQY | TRBV18 | NA | TRBJ2-7
AWSVRRGPQETQY | TRBV30 | NA | TRBJ2-5
ASSFKLSGANVLT | TRBV7-3 | NA | TRBJ2-6
ASSIRTGGYNEQF | TRBV11-2 | NA | TRBJ2-1
ASSLMTGPGLKY | TRBV28 | NA | TRBJ2-7
ASSPGGSGRDTQY | TRBV5-4 | NA | TRBJ2-3
ASGLGTSGSLPPYEQY | TRBV12-5 | NA | TRBJ2-7